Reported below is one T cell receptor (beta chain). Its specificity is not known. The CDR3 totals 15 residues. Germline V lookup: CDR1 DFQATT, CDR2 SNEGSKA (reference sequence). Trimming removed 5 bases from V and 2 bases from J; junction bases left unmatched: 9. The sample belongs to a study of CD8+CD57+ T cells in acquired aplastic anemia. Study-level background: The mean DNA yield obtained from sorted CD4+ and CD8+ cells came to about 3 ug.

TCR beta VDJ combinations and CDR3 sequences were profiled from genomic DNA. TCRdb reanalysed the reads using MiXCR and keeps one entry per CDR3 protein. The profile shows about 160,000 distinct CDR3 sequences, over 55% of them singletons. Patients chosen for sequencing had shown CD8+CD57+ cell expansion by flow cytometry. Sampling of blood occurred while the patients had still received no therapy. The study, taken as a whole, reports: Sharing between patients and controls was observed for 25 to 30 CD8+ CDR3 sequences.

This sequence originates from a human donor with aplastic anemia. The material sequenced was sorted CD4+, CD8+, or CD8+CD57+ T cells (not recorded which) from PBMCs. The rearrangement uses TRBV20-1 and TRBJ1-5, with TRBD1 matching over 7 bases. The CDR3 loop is CSASQGGEGNQPQHF. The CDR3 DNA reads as TGCAGTGCTTCCCAGGGGGGAGAGGGCAATCAGCCCCAGCATTTT.